This entry lists 27 T cell receptor beta chains sequenced from one sample in a study of cytomegalovirus exposure and HLA in healthy donors. The PCR was carried out with 60 Vbeta primers and 13 Jbeta primers. Sequencing was performed with immunoSEQ multiplex PCR; in TCRdb, only in-frame clones are kept and a portion is missing. The table includes 80,000 or so clones, 10% detected once. Sample: PBMCs. The receptors were gathered from a man between 60 and 75 years old in good health and CMV-seropositive.

The chain recombines TRBV27 with TRBJ2-5, with a possible D match to TRBD1 (6 bases). V was cut by 2 bases and J by 4 bases, with 8 bases left in between. The CDR3 extends over 13 amino acids. The germline V gene has CDR1 MNHEY and CDR2 SMNVEV (reference sequence). CDR3 coding DNA: TGTGCCAGCAGTTTAAACAGGGCAGAGACCCAGTACTTC. Translated: CASSLNRAETQYF.

The gene calls are TRBV29-1 and TRBJ2-5; no clear D gene. V was trimmed by 3 bases and J by 5 bases, leaving 16 bases between them. This CDR3 region has 14 residues. The germline V gene encodes CDR1 SQVTM and CDR2 ANQGSEA. The CDR3 loop is CSVESFRVSETQYF. The CDR3 DNA follows: TGCAGCGTTGAGTCGTTTCGGGTATCGGAGACCCAGTACTTC.

A remark on this clone: A junction boundary mismatches the germline segment, possibly from a read error. The chain uses TRBV29-1 and TRBJ2-1; 8 nucleotides match TRBD2. The CDR3 consists of 15 residues. Germline V gene lookup returns CDR1 SQVTM and CDR2 ANQGSEA. CDR3 nucleotide sequence: TGCAGCACTTCACAGGGAGCGGGTAGCGGGGCGCGGCGGGTCTTC. As protein: CSTSQGAGSGARRVF.

This clone was detected a few times. For the CDR3, the DNA is TGTGCCAGCAGTGAATGGGACAGGGCGTTCTTC. Protein sequence: CASSEWDRAFF. The chain has TRBV25-1 and TRBJ2-1, with TRBD1 matching over 9 bases. Trimming took 1 base from V and 15 from J; bases not matched to a gene: 1. Germline values: CDR1 MGHDK, CDR2 SYGVNS. The length of the CDR3 is 11 residues.

Turning to this clone: Given the absence of the conserved phenylalanine or tryptophan at the CDR3 end, a read error is likely. J is TRBJ1-1 and V is TRBV28; no reliable D call. The CDR3 consists of 12 residues. Germline-derived CDR1 and CDR2 are MDHEN and SYDVKM. Trimming removed 6 bases from V and 11 bases from J, with 16 bases in between. The CDR3 is CASSFLGRRAFV. The CDR3 bases are TGTGCCAGCAGCTTCCTAGGCCGGAGGGCTTTCGTT.

The chain joins TRBV7-9 to TRBJ2-2; perhaps TRBD2 as D (6 bases). Between the trimmed V and J ends, which lost 10 bases and 0 bases, there was a span of 15 bases. Germline CDR1 SEHNR, CDR2 FQNEAQ (reference sequence). CDR3 length: 15 residues. In DNA, the CDR3 is TGTGCCACCCCAGGAAGCGGGTCGAACACCGGGGAGCTGTTTTTT. This gives the protein CATPGSGSNTGELFF.

This clone occurred a few times. J is TRBJ2-2 and V is TRBV5-6, with D hard to call. CDR3 size: 16 residues. The V gene's germline CDR1 is SGHDT and CDR2 YYEEEE. Trimming took 4 bases from V and 0 from J, leaving 13 bases between them. CDR3 residues: CASSQLRLANTGELFF. CDR3 DNA sequence: TGTGCCAGCAGCCAACTCCGACTCGCGAACACCGGGGAGCTGTTTTTT.

V and J are TRBV6-5 and TRBJ1-5, with 7 bases aligning to TRBD1. The CDR3 totals 14 residues. With 4 bases clipped from V and 6 bases from J, the junction kept 6 bases outside the gene matches. The germline gives CDR1 MNHEY, CDR2 SVGAGI. The CDR3 coding sequence is TGTGCCAGCAGTTCCAGACAGGGAGTTCAGCCCCAGCATTTT. As protein: CASSSRQGVQPQHF.

The chain is built from TRBV5-1 and TRBJ2-2, with D perhaps TRBD2 (6 bases). V lost 2 bases to trimming and J lost 0 bases, with 11 bases between them. This CDR3 is 16 amino acids long. Germline CDR1 is SGHRS and CDR2 is YFSETQ. For the CDR3, the DNA is TGCGCCAGCAGCTTACAGGTAGCGGCGAACACCGGGGAGCTGTTTTTT. This translates into CASSLQVAANTGELFF.

This clone showed up just a few times. The chain joins TRBV27 to TRBJ1-4, with no clear D. The germline V and J ends were trimmed by 6 bases and 7 bases, with 18 bases remaining between them. In germline, CDR1 is MNHEY, CDR2 SMNVEV (reference sequence). The CDR3 is 15 residues long. CDR3 sequence (DNA): TGTGCCAGCAGCTATGCGCCCGGTGGGAGTGAAAAACTGTTTTTT. Translation gives CASSYAPGGSEKLFF.

This clone has a handful of counts. V usage is TRBV5-1 and J usage is TRBJ2-1, with D tentatively TRBD2 (5 bases). This CDR3 comprises 15 residues. Germline assignment: CDR1 SGHRS and CDR2 YFSETQ. Trimming removed 0 bases at V and 12 bases at J, with 19 bases between. Here the CDR3 DNA reads TGCGCCAGCAGCTTGGGGGTCCCCGGTCGGGAAGGGCAGTTCTTC. Amino acids: CASSLGVPGREGQFF.

This chain uses TRBV2 with TRBJ1-5; D is undetermined. Germline V CDR1 and CDR2: SNHLY, FYNNEI. Trimming removed 7 bases at V and 7 bases at J, with 17 bases between. The CDR3 totals 14 residues. The CDR3 region has the DNA TGTGCCAGCACCCAAGGAGAGGGAAACCAGCCCCAGCATTTT. This sequence encodes CASTQGEGNQPQHF.

This clone was counted many times. The chain couples TRBV10-3 to TRBJ1-6; D gene ambiguous. CDR1 is ENHRY, CDR2 SYGVKD, per germline. V was pared by 11 bases and J by 8 bases, with 16 bases between. The CDR3 consists of 13 residues. The CDR3 DNA reads as TGTGCCGCCCGCCCAAAGGAGGATTCACCCCTCCACTTT. This sequence encodes CAARPKEDSPLHF.

The chain couples TRBV19 to TRBJ2-5; D might be TRBD2 (6 bases). V was trimmed by 1 base and J by 5 bases, leaving 14 bases between them. CDR1 is LNHDA, CDR2 SQIVND, per germline (reference sequence). This CDR3 region has 15 residues. The CDR3 is CASSIGTTSGETQYF. As DNA, the CDR3 is TGTGCCAGTAGTATAGGGACTACTTCTGGGGAGACCCAGTACTTC.

This clone came up a few times. This rearrangement joins TRBV4-2 to TRBJ2-3; a weak D match, TRBD2 (6 bases). V lost 4 bases, J lost 6 bases, and 17 bases lay in between. This CDR3 spans 15 amino acids. Germline V gene sequence: CDR1 LGHNA, CDR2 YNFKEQ. CDR3: CASSRNVAAGDTQYF. CDR3 bases: TGTGCCAGCAGCCGAAACGTGGCGGCGGGGGATACGCAGTATTTT.

V usage is TRBV30 and J usage is TRBJ1-3; maybe TRBD1 (5 bases). Germline V gene data show CDR1 as GTSNPN and CDR2 as SVGIG (reference sequence). Trimming cost V 3 bases and J 4 bases, with 16 bases left between them. CDR3 length equals 15 residues. CDR3 residues: CAWRASQGAGNTIYF. CDR3 nucleotide sequence: TGTGCCTGGAGGGCGAGCCAGGGTGCAGGAAACACCATATATTTT.

In DNA form, the CDR3 reads TGTGCCAGTGGAGGCGAATATCAAGAGACCCAGTACTTC. Its protein product is CASGGEYQETQYF. V usage is TRBV6-1 and J usage is TRBJ2-5; maybe TRBD2 (5 bases). Trimming stripped 9 bases from V and 2 bases from J, with 13 bases between. The CDR3 consists of 13 residues. Germline values: CDR1 MNHNS, CDR2 SASEGT.

This chain uses TRBV5-8 with TRBJ1-5; D gene ambiguous. Germline V gene data show CDR1 as SGHTS and CDR2 as YDEGEE. Trimming stripped 5 bases from V and 0 bases from J, with 12 bases between. The CDR3 sequence is 15 residues long. The CDR3 spells CASRPDMNSNQPQHF. The CDR3 DNA is TGTGCCAGCAGACCCGACATGAATAGCAATCAGCCCCAGCATTTT.

The chain couples TRBV13 to TRBJ1-1; TRBD1 might be the D (5 bases). The germline gives CDR1 PRHDT, CDR2 FYEKMQ (reference sequence). The V and J ends lost 6 bases and 5 bases respectively, with 13 bases between them. The CDR3 has 13 amino acids. The CDR3 sequence is CASRLPGGTEAFF. The CDR3 DNA reads as TGTGCCAGCAGGCTCCCGGGGGGAACTGAAGCTTTCTTT. Looking up the rest from reference TRBV13 and TRBJ1-1 gives the full variable domain: AAGVIQSPRHLIKEKRETATLKCYPIPRHDTVYWYQQGPGQDPQFLISFYEKMQSDKGSIPDRFSAQQFSDYHSELNMSSLELGDSALYFCASRLPGGTEAFFGQGTRLTVV.

This clone has just a few counts. The chain employs TRBV27 and TRBJ1-5; 7 bases align to TRBD1. Germline assignment: CDR1 MNHEY and CDR2 SMNVEV (reference sequence). This CDR3 is built from 14 residues. Losses at the gene ends were 6 bases for V and 5 bases for J; bases not matched to a gene: 7. As DNA, the CDR3 is TGTGCCAGCAGCGCGACAGGGCGCGATCAGCCCCAGCATTTT. Amino acids: CASSATGRDQPQHF.

This sequence joins TRBV29-1 and TRBJ1-1; D gene uncertain. Germline loops: CDR1 SQVTM, CDR2 ANQGSEA. This CDR3 has 13 residues. Trimming removed 5 bases at V and 7 bases at J, with 17 bases between. The CDR3 spells CSVSRSPPGEAFF. DNA of the CDR3: TGCAGCGTTTCGCGGTCCCCGCCGGGTGAAGCTTTCTTT.

This clone was seen a few times. The sample has other DNA sequences that encode this CDR3 too. This chain connects TRBV5-6 to TRBJ2-3, with 7 bases matching TRBD2. J was trimmed by 6 bases and V by 2 bases; bases with no gene match: 3. The germline V gene encodes CDR1 SGHDT and CDR2 YYEEEE. The CDR3 has 13 residues. DNA for the CDR3: TGTGCCAGCAGCTTCCAAGCGGGGGATACGCAGTATTTT. This codes for CASSFQAGDTQYF.

V is TRBV7-9 and J is TRBJ2-5, with D unclear. The length of the CDR3 is 14 residues. Looked up from germline, CDR1 is SEHNR and CDR2 is FQNEAQ (reference sequence). V dropped 5 bases and J dropped 4 bases, with 14 bases sitting between them. CDR3 sequence (DNA): TGTGCCAGCAGCACCATCACCCCCGGAGAGACCCAGTACTTC. Its protein product is CASSTITPGETQYF.

This chain uses TRBV29-1 with TRBJ2-1; 7 positions agree with TRBD1. This CDR3 spans 11 amino acids. Germline values: CDR1 SQVTM, CDR2 ANQGSEA. V lost 7 bases, J lost 9 bases, and 6 bases stayed unmatched. CDR3 residues: CSGGQLIEQFF. CDR3 DNA sequence: TGCAGCGGGGGACAGTTGATTGAGCAGTTCTTC.

This clone was counted a few times. The chain is built from TRBV6-5 and TRBJ2-3, with D possibly being TRBD2 (5 bases). The CDR3 loop spans 16 amino acids. V lost 0 bases, J lost 0 bases, and 10 bases lay in between. CDR1 is MNHEY and CDR2 is SVGAGI in the germline V gene. CDR3 region: CASSYSGGASTDTQYF. Here the CDR3 DNA reads TGTGCCAGCAGTTACTCTGGAGGAGCGAGCACAGATACGCAGTATTTT.

This clone has a handful of counts. The V gene is TRBV4-1, the J gene TRBJ2-1; tentative D call: TRBD1 (5 bases). The V gene lost 5 bases and the J gene lost 3 bases, with 11 bases spanning the gap. CDR1 and CDR2 from the germline V gene are MGHRA and YSYEKL. The CDR3 totals 14 residues. CDR3 sequence: CASSSQTDYNEQFF. The CDR3 coding sequence is TGCGCCAGCAGCTCTCAGACAGACTACAATGAGCAGTTCTTC.

This rearrangement joins TRBV6-5 to TRBJ2-5, with 12 bases matching TRBD2. Unmatched junction bases numbered 7, after V lost 6 bases and J lost 5 bases. The CDR3 length is 15 residues. CDR1 and CDR2 from the germline V gene are MNHEY and SVGAGI. The CDR3 DNA sequence: TGTGCCAGCAGACCTAGCGGGGGGGCCCGTGAGACCCAGTACTTC. Protein sequence: CASRPSGGARETQYF.